These T cell receptor beta chains were read from a single sample in a study of T cells in Graves' hyperthyroidism and ophthalmopathy. TCRdb re-called the multiplex PCR reads with MiXCR, one entry per CDR3 protein. The sample shows 450,000 to 600,000 distinct CDR3 sequences, 15% to 20% of them seen only once. What was sequenced was blood. These receptor sequences come from a man in his forties or fifties with Graves' ophthalmopathy. Both conserved end residues are part of each CDR3. The D gene is left open where the match is weak. Not all rows give a size; the values are once, few, many and, for expanded clones, a class.

V gene	J gene	D gene	clone size	CDR3 length	CDR3 protein	CDR3 DNA
TRBV9	TRBJ1-4	.	few	14	CASSVEGEGEKLFF	TGTGCCAGCAGCGTAGAAGGGGAGGGTGAAAAACTGTTTTTT
TRBV5-1	TRBJ1-1	TRBD1	.	16	CASSSGQGQYFTEAFF	TGCGCCAGCAGCTCGGGACAGGGGCAGTATTTCACTGAAGCTTTCTTT
TRBV6-2/TRBV6-3	TRBJ2-5	.	few	13	CASRTPRGETQYF	TGTGCCAGCAGAACACCGAGGGGGGAGACCCAGTACTTC
TRBV7-6	TRBJ2-3	.	.	14	CASSLALVTDTQYF	TGTGCCAGCAGCTTAGCGCTGGTCACAGATACGCAGTATTTT
TRBV9	TRBJ1-2	TRBD1	many	15	CASSGLTGVHYGYTF	TGTGCCAGCAGCGGACTAACAGGGGTCCACTATGGCTACACCTTC
TRBV18	TRBJ2-7	.	few	13	CASLGAGTYEQYF	TGTGCCAGCCTGGGGGCCGGAACCTACGAGCAGTACTTC
TRBV5-1	TRBJ2-2	.	.	16	CASSFSVPANTGELFF	.
TRBV20-1	TRBJ1-1	.	.	13	CSGRGNDYTEAFF	TGCAGTGGGAGGGGAAACGACTACACTGAAGCTTTCTTT
TRBV4-3	TRBJ2-7	.	.	15	CASSQGQAGSYEQYF	TGCGCCAGCAGCCAAGGACAGGCGGGTTCCTACGAGCAGTACTTC
TRBV9	TRBJ2-1	.	few	14	CASSVESGGGEQFF	TGTGCCAGCAGCGTAGAGAGTGGTGGGGGTGAGCAGTTCTTC
TRBV6-2/TRBV6-3	TRBJ1-1	TRBD1	.	12	CASRRDRGWAFF	TGTGCCAGCAGGCGCGACAGGGGATGGGCTTTCTTT
TRBV28	TRBJ1-1	.	many	14	CASSPPAVGTEAFF	TGTGCCAGCAGTCCCCCAGCCGTGGGTACTGAAGCTTTCTTT
TRBV6-6	TRBJ1-1	.	.	17	CASSYSGRGAPDTEAFF	TGTGCCAGCAGTTACTCGGGGAGGGGGGCTCCGGACACTGAAGCTTTCTTT
TRBV27	TRBJ2-7	.	few	13	CASRPTESFEQYF	TGTGCCAGCAGGCCCACCGAATCTTTCGAGCAGTACTTC
TRBV10-3	TRBJ2-1	.	.	12	CAISESTDEQFF	TGTGCCATCAGTGAGTCGACGGATGAGCAGTTCTTC
TRBV7-8	TRBJ2-7	.	few	17	CASSLGKGQDSSYEQYF	TGTGCCAGCAGCTTAGGAAAGGGGCAGGACAGCTCCTACGAGCAGTACTTC
TRBV4-2	TRBJ2-2	TRBD1	.	17	CASSPRDQGANTGELFF	TGTGCCAGCAGCCCTAGAGACCAGGGGGCGAACACCGGGGAGCTGTTTTTT
TRBV29-1	TRBJ2-7	.	.	13	CSVDTPGYDEQYF	TGCAGCGTTGACACCCCAGGGTATGACGAGCAGTACTTC
TRBV19	TRBJ2-1	TRBD2	.	17	CASSRGLAGAAYNEQFF	TGTGCCAGTAGTAGGGGACTAGCGGGGGCCGCGTACAATGAGCAGTTCTTC
TRBV7-8	TRBJ2-7	.	many	14	CASSPGGWAYEQYF	TGTGCCAGCAGCCCCGGCGGTTGGGCCTACGAGCAGTACTTC
TRBV20-1	TRBJ1-1	TRBD1	few	11	CSIRGDTEAFF	TGCAGTATCAGGGGGGACACTGAAGCTTTCTTT
TRBV7-3	TRBJ2-7	TRBD2	many	14	CASSPGGSSYEQYF	TGTGCCAGCAGCCCGGGCGGGAGCTCCTACGAGCAGTACTTC
TRBV6-1	TRBJ1-2	.	few	15	CASSELITRRNVYTF	TGTGCCAGCAGTGAATTAATTACCAGGAGGAATGTCTACACCTTC
TRBV29-1	TRBJ2-2	.	few	10	CSVLNGELFF	TGCAGCGTTCTGAATGGGGAGCTGTTTTTT
TRBV28	TRBJ2-3	.	.	13	CASWGSSTDTQYF	TGTGCCAGCTGGGGCTCGAGCACAGATACGCAGTATTTT
TRBV11-1	TRBJ2-7	.	few	14	CASSQRGRFYEQYF	TGTGCCAGCAGCCAAAGAGGACGCTTCTACGAGCAGTACTTC
TRBV28	TRBJ2-3	.	many	13	CASSRNGWDTQYF	TGTGCCAGCAGTCGCAATGGATGGGATACGCAGTATTTT
TRBV9	TRBJ1-3	.	few	13	CASSARSGNTIYF	TGTGCCAGCAGCGCCCGCTCTGGAAACACCATATATTTT
TRBV7-9	TRBJ2-5	.	many	13	CASNLGREETQYF	TGTGCCAGCAACCTAGGCAGAGAAGAGACCCAGTACTTC
TRBV2	TRBJ2-5	TRBD1	many	15	CASSVGTGGSETQYF	TGTGCCAGCAGTGTCGGAACAGGGGGTAGTGAGACCCAGTACTTC
TRBV10-3	TRBJ2-7	.	.	14	CAGNSEGVPYEQYF	TGTGCCGGAAATTCCGAGGGAGTACCCTACGAGCAGTACTTC
TRBV6-1	TRBJ1-6	.	few	15	CASRPPTGANSPLHF	TGTGCCAGCAGACCACCCACAGGAGCGAATTCACCCCTCCACTTT
TRBV18	TRBJ2-7	.	many	14	CASSNSYSPNEQYF	TGTGCCAGCTCAAACTCGTACTCCCCAAACGAGCAGTACTTC
TRBV6-1	TRBJ2-7	TRBD2	few	15	CASIGLAGASYEQYF	TGTGCCAGCATTGGACTAGCGGGGGCCTCCTACGAGCAGTACTTC
TRBV7-2	TRBJ2-5	.	.	13	CASTGRRSETQYF	TGTGCCAGCACAGGTAGAAGAAGTGAGACCCAGTACTTC
TRBV12-3/TRBV12-4	TRBJ2-7	TRBD2	many	15	CASSFRTSANYEQYF	TGTGCCAGCAGTTTCCGGACTAGCGCAAACTACGAGCAGTACTTC
TRBV10-3	TRBJ2-3	TRBD2	many	15	CAISATSGRTDTQYF	TGTGCCATCAGTGCAACTAGCGGGAGAACAGATACGCAGTATTTT
TRBV19	TRBJ2-5	TRBD2	.	15	CASSRTSGAQETQYF	TGTGCCAGTAGCAGGACTAGCGGGGCTCAAGAGACCCAGTACTTC
TRBV6-2/TRBV6-3	TRBJ2-7	TRBD2	many	17	CASRPKTSGTPSHEQYF	TGTGCCAGCAGACCTAAGACTAGCGGGACCCCTTCCCACGAGCAGTACTTC
TRBV5-4	TRBJ1-2	.	.	14	CASSLDTAFGGYTF	TGTGCCAGCAGCTTGGACACGGCGTTTGGCGGCTACACCTTC
TRBV29-1	TRBJ2-2	TRBD1	.	12	CSVSGGSGELFF	TGCAGCGTTTCAGGGGGCTCCGGGGAGCTGTTTTTT
TRBV5-1	TRBJ1-1	TRBD1	many	17	CASSHDLRGTGNTEAFF	TGCGCCAGCAGTCACGATTTGAGGGGGACAGGGAACACTGAAGCTTTCTTT
TRBV19	TRBJ2-1	.	.	16	CASSVSGPKTYNEQFF	TGTGCCAGTAGTGTGTCGGGACCGAAGACCTACAATGAGCAGTTCTTC
TRBV4-3	TRBJ1-5	.	.	15	CASSQDRRESQPQHF	TGCGCCAGCAGCCAAGATAGAAGGGAAAGCCAGCCCCAGCATTTT
TRBV13	TRBJ2-7	.	few	13	CASSLAVVHEQYF	TGTGCCAGCAGCTTAGCAGTGGTCCACGAGCAGTACTTC
TRBV6-1	TRBJ2-6	.	.	16	CASSLFPASGANVLTF	TGTGCCAGCAGTCTCTTTCCGGCCTCTGGGGCCAACGTCCTGACTTTC
TRBV7-8	TRBJ2-5	TRBD2	many	15	CASSFPLAGGKTQYF	TGTGCCAGCAGCTTCCCCTTAGCGGGGGGAAAGACCCAGTACTTC
TRBV30	TRBJ2-1	TRBD1	many	14	CAWTIGTGGQEQFF	TGTGCCTGGACTATTGGGACAGGGGGCCAGGAGCAGTTCTTC
TRBV7-9	TRBJ1-6	.	.	15	CASSLGTTSDSPLHF	TGTGCCAGCAGCTTAGGTACCACCTCGGATTCACCCCTCCACTTT
TRBV18	TRBJ2-3	.	many	14	CASSPVPSSDTQYF	TGTGCCAGCTCACCAGTTCCCAGTTCCGATACGCAGTATTTT
TRBV10-3	TRBJ2-3	TRBD2	many	16	CAISESPTSGTDTQYF	TGTGCCATCAGTGAGTCTCCGACTAGCGGCACAGATACGCAGTATTTT
TRBV7-6	TRBJ2-7	TRBD2	few	15	CASSDSGTSDYEQYF	TGTGCCAGCAGCGATTCCGGGACTAGCGACTACGAGCAGTACTTC